These T cell receptor beta chains were read from a single sample in a study of beta chain features in type 1 diabetes. This table comes from immunoSEQ multiplex PCR, and its TCRdb copy is limited to in-frame clones, with some not included. The data hold hundreds of thousands of clones, with over 9.5% observed a single time. Sequencing input: naive CD4+ T cells from blood. The receptors derive from a man aged 18 to 35 in good health. Both conserved end residues are part of each CDR3. Fields, in order: clone size, D gene, J gene, V gene, CDR3 DNA, CDR3 protein. The D gene is left open where the match is weak. Rows may omit the clone size; those that give it use once, few, many or a size class.

NA,NA,TRBJ2-4,TRBV14,TGTGCCAGCAGCCAAGGGACGGGGTGGAACATTCAGTACTTC,CASSQGTGWNIQYF
few,TRBD1,TRBJ1-2,TRBV7-2,TGTGCCAGCAGCTCGGGACAGTTTAGGGGCTACACCTTC,CASSSGQFRGYTF
few,TRBD1,TRBJ1-1,TRBV5-1,TGCGCCAGCAGCATTCTACCGGGACAGGGGGCGAACACTGAAGCTTTCTTT,CASSILPGQGANTEAFF
NA,TRBD2,TRBJ2-1,TRBV18,TGTGCCAGCTTCCACGGGACTAGCGTTTTCATCGATGAGCAGTTCTTC,CASFHGTSVFIDEQFF
NA,NA,TRBJ1-5,TRBV6-5,TGTGCCAGCAGTACCGGGACTTCTCCCATGGGGCCCCAGCATTTT,CASSTGTSPMGPQHF
NA,NA,TRBJ2-7,TRBV7-2,TGTGCCAGCAGCTTAGATGTATACGAGCAGTACTTC,CASSLDVYEQYF
NA,TRBD2,TRBJ2-7,TRBV4-3,TGCGCCAGCAGCCATCTACGGGCTAGCGGAACCTACGAGCAGTACTTC,CASSHLRASGTYEQYF
NA,TRBD2,TRBJ2-7,TRBV28,TGTGCCAGCAGCAGGACTAGCGGACACACCTACGAGCAGTACTTC,CASSRTSGHTYEQYF
NA,TRBD2,TRBJ2-1,TRBV5-1,TGCGCCAGCAGCGTACCTAGCGGGAGGGCCAGTGAGCAGTTCTTC,CASSVPSGRASEQFF
NA,NA,TRBJ2-5,TRBV13,TGTGCCAGCAAATCAGATGGAGAGACCCAGTACTTC,CASKSDGETQYF
NA,NA,TRBJ2-5,TRBV7-2,TGTGCCAGCAGTCTTCATGGGGGGGCAGGTCAAGAGACCCAGTACTTC,CASSLHGGAGQETQYF
NA,NA,TRBJ2-5,TRBV18,TGTGCCAGCTCACCAGGGGGCTCTGGGGAGACCCAGTACTTC,CASSPGGSGETQYF
NA,NA,TRBJ1-2,TRBV29-1,TGCAGCGTTGACGGAGGTTATGGCTACACCTTC,CSVDGGYGYTF
few,NA,TRBJ2-3,TRBV7-2,TGTGCCAGCAGCTTAGCGGGCCCCACAGATACGCAGTATTTT,CASSLAGPTDTQYF
NA,NA,TRBJ1-4,TRBV4-3,TGCGCCAGCAGCCAAGAAGCCAGCGTTTGGAAACTGTTTTTT,CASSQEASVWKLFF
few,TRBD1,TRBJ2-7,TRBV28,TGTGCCAGCAGCTCCGGGACAGGGGGCTACGAGCAGTACTTC,CASSSGTGGYEQYF
NA,NA,TRBJ1-1,TRBV5-8,TGTGCCAGCGACCCCCAGGGGAACACTGAAGCTTTCTTT,CASDPQGNTEAFF
few,NA,TRBJ2-1,TRBV18,TGTGCCAGCTCATCCCAAGACAGAAGCAATGAGCAGTTCTTC,CASSSQDRSNEQFF
few,NA,TRBJ2-1,TRBV28,TGTGCCAGCAGTTTATCGACGGACATGAGACTCTTC,CASSLSTDMRLF
few,TRBD2,TRBJ2-2,TRBV9,TGTGCCAGCAGCGTCGCTAGCGGGAGGGCCGACACCGGGGAGCTGTTTTTT,CASSVASGRADTGELFF
NA,TRBD2,TRBJ2-7,TRBV7-2,TGTGCCAGCAGTCATAGGACTAGCGGGAGTTGGTTGTACGAGCAGTACTTC,CASSHRTSGSWLYEQYF
NA,NA,TRBJ1-5,TRBV18,TGTGCCAGCTCACCACCCACCGGCGGAGGTCAGCCCCAGCATTTT,CASSPPTGGGQPQHF
few,NA,TRBJ2-2,TRBV6-1,TGTGCCAGCAGTGTAGGGCGGGGACCTTCCACCGGGGAGCTGTTTTTT,CASSVGRGPSTGELFF
few,TRBD1,TRBJ1-2,TRBV19,TGTGCCAGTAGTATACAAGAGGACAGGGACTATGGCTACACCTTC,CASSIQEDRDYGYTF
NA,TRBD1,TRBJ1-1,TRBV7-9,TGTGCCAGCAGCCAACAGGGGGCTTGGACTGAAGCTTTCTTT,CASSQQGAWTEAFF
few,TRBD1,TRBJ1-6,TRBV7-9,TGTGCCAGCAGCCCCGACAGGGTAACCCTCCACTTT,CASSPDRVTLHF
NA,TRBD1,TRBJ1-2,TRBV28,TGTGCCAGCAGTGACGGACAGGGGGCGGGAGGCTACACCTTC,CASSDGQGAGGYTF
NA,TRBD2,TRBJ2-1,TRBV5-1,TGCGCCAGCAAGAACATAGCGGGACCCTCCTACAATGAGCAGTTCTTC,CASKNIAGPSYNEQFF
few,TRBD1,TRBJ1-5,TRBV18,TGTGCCAGCTCACCACCGACCGGACAGGGCAATCAGCCCCAGCATTTT,CASSPPTGQGNQPQHF
NA,TRBD1,TRBJ1-2,TRBV20-1,TGCAGTGCAAGGACAGGATATGGCTACACCTTC,CSARTGYGYTF
NA,NA,TRBJ2-3,TRBV7-9,TGTGCCAGCAGCCGCTATCTGGGGCGTGCATGGGATACGCAGTATTTT,CASSRYLGRAWDTQYF